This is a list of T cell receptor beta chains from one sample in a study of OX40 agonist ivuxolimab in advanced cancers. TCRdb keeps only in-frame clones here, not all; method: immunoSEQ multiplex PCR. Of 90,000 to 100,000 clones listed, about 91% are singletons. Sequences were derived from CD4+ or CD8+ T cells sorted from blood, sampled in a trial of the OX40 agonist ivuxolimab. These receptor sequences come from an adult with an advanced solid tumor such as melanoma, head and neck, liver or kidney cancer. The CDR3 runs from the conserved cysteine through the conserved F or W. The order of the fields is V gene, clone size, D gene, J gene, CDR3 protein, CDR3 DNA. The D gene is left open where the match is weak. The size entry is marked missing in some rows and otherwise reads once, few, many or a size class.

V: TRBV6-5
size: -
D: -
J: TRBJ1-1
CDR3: CASLPSGPGPAFF
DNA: TGTGCCAGCCTCCCTTCTGGGCCCGGACCAGCTTTCTTT

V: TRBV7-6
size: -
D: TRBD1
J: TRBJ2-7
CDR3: CASSLEGATSYEQYF
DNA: TGTGCCAGCAGCTTAGAGGGGGCAACCTCCTACGAGCAGTACTTC

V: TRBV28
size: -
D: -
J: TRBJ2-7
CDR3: CASSSGTGLVGGGRLVEQYF
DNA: TGTGCCAGCAGTTCCGGGACAGGGTTAGTCGGCGGCGGGAGGTTGGTCGAGCAGTACTTC

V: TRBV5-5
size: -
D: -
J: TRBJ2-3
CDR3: CASSSSSGSTDTQYF
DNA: TGTGCCAGCAGCTCTTCCAGCGGTAGCACAGATACGCAGTATTTT

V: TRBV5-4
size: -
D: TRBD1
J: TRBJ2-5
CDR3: CASREDRAETQYF
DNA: TGTGCCAGCAGGGAGGACAGGGCGGAGACCCAGTACTTC

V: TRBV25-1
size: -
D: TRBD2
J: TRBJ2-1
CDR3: CASRRAGAWGEQFF
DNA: TGTGCCAGCAGGCGAGCGGGGGCATGGGGTGAGCAGTTCTTC

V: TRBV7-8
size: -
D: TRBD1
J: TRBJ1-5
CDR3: CASSEGAGSNQPQHF
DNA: TGTGCCAGCAGCGAGGGGGCAGGGAGCAATCAGCCCCAGCATTTT

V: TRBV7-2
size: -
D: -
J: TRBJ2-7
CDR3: CASSLGSGTYEQYF
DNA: TGTGCCAGCAGCTTAGGAAGCGGAACCTACGAGCAGTACTTC

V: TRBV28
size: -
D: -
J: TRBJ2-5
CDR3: CASSLGGVSETQYF
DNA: TGTGCCAGCAGTTTAGGCGGGGTGAGCGAGACCCAGTACTTC

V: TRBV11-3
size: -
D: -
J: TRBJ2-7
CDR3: CASSLLSSYEQYF
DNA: TGTGCCAGCAGCTTATTGTCCTCCTACGAGCAGTACTTC

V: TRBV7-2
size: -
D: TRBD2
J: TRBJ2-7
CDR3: CASSPGLAGLRYEQYF
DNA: TGTGCCAGCAGCCCTGGACTAGCGGGGCTGCGCTACGAGCAGTACTTC

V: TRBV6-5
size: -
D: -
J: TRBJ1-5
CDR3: CASSPRGNNQPQHF
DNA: TGTGCCAGCAGTCCCCGGGGAAATAATCAGCCCCAGCATTTT

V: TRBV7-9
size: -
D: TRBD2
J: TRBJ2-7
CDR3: CASSLGGLAGVDEQYF
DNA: TGTGCCAGCAGCCTAGGGGGACTAGCGGGAGTCGACGAGCAGTACTTC

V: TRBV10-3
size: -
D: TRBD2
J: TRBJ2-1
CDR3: CAINAGATYNEQFF
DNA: TGTGCCATCAACGCGGGAGCAACCTACAATGAGCAGTTCTTC

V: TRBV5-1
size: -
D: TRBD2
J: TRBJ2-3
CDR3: CASSPSGGSTDTQYF
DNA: TGCGCCAGCAGCCCCTCGGGGGGAAGCACAGATACGCAGTATTTT

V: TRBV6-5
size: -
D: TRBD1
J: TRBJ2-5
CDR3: CASRPNRGQRETQYF
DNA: TGTGCCAGCAGACCTAACAGGGGGCAGCGGGAGACCCAGTACTTC

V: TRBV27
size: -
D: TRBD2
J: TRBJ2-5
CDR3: CASSLLAFGTSRETQYF
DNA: TGTGCCAGCAGTTTATTGGCCTTCGGGACTAGCAGGGAGACCCAGTACTTC

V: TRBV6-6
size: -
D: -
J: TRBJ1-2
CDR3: CASSPPSESGYTF
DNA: TGTGCCAGCAGTCCGCCGTCGGAAAGTGGCTACACCTTC

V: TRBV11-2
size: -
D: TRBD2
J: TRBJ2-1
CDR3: CASSFSAGDYNEQFF
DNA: TGTGCCAGCAGCTTCTCAGCGGGAGACTACAATGAGCAGTTCTTC

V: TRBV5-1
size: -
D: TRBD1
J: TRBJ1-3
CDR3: CASSLTGDFSGNTIYF
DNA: TGCGCCAGCAGCCTTACAGGGGACTTCTCTGGAAACACCATATATTTT

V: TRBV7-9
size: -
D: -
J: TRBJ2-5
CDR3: CASSSEGQSPKTQYF
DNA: TGTGCCAGCAGCTCAGAAGGGCAGAGCCCAAAGACCCAGTACTTC

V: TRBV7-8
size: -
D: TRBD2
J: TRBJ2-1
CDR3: CASQRSGTNTFF
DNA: TGTGCCAGCCAAAGATCCGGGACTAATACGTTCTTC

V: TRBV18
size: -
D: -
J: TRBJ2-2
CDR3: CASSPPGTGELFF
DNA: TGTGCCAGCTCACCCCCCGGGACAGGGGAGCTGTTTTTT

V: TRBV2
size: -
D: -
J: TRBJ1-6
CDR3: CASGKGVENSPLHF
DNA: TGTGCCAGCGGGAAGGGGGTTGAGAATTCACCCCTCCACTTT

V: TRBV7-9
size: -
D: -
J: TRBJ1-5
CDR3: CASSSIGRSQHF
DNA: TGTGCCAGCAGCTCCATAGGTCGGTCCCAGCATTTT

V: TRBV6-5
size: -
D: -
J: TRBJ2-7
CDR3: CASRRLSFSYEQYF
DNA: TGTGCCAGCAGGCGCCTTAGCTTCTCCTACGAGCAGTACTTC

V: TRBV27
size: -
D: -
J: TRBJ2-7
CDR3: CASSSHGRYEQYF
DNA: TGTGCCAGCAGTTCCCACGGCAGATACGAGCAGTACTTC

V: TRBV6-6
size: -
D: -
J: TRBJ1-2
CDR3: CASNPRGPNYGYTF
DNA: TGTGCCAGCAATCCCAGAGGGCCTAACTATGGCTACACCTTC

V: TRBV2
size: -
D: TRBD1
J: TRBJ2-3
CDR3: CASIPRGGTGADTQYF
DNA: TGTGCCAGCATCCCTAGGGGAGGGACAGGGGCAGATACGCAGTATTTT

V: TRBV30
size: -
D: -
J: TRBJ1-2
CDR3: CAWQSTGGHGYTF
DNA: TGTGCCTGGCAATCGACGGGGGGGCATGGCTACACCTTC

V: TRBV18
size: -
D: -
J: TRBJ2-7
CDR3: CASSPVGGLREQYF
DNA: TGTGCCAGCTCACCAGTAGGGGGTCTCCGGGAGCAGTACTTC

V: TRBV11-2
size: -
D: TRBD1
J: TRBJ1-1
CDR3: CASSSAPMGQKNTEAFF
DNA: TGTGCCAGCAGCTCCGCCCCCATGGGACAGAAGAACACTGAAGCTTTCTTT

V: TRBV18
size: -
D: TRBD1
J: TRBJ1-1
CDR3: CASSPGTEQNTEAFF
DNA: TGTGCCAGCTCACCAGGGACAGAACAGAACACTGAAGCTTTCTTT

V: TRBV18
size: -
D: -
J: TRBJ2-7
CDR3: CASSPPGDSYEQYF
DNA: TGTGCCAGCTCACCACCAGGGGACTCCTACGAGCAGTACTTC

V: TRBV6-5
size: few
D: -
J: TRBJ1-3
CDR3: CASSYTPRDLNTIYF
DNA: TGTGCCAGCAGTTACACCCCGAGGGACCTAAACACCATATATTTT

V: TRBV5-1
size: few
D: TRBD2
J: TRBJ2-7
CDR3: CASSLDGTSLYEQYF
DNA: TGCGCCAGCAGCTTGGATGGGACTAGCCTCTACGAGCAGTACTTC

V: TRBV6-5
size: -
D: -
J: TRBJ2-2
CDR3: CASSYSLATGELFF
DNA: TGTGCCAGCAGTTACTCTCTAGCGACCGGGGAGCTGTTTTTT

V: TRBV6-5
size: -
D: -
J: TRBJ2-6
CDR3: CASSYGAPGANVLTF
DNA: TGTGCCAGCAGTTACGGGGCCCCTGGGGCCAACGTCCTGACTTTC

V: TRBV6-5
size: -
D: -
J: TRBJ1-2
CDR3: CASSSTGRFGYTF
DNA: TGTGCCAGCAGTTCCACAGGCCGGTTTGGCTACACCTTC

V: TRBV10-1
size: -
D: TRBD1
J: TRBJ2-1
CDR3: CASQRGTGGTGEQFF
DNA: TGCGCCAGCCAACGGGGGACAGGGGGGACGGGTGAGCAGTTCTTC

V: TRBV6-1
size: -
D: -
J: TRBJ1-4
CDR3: CASSGSRQANRLFF
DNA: TGTGCCAGCAGTGGGTCCCGACAGGCCAATCGACTGTTTTTT

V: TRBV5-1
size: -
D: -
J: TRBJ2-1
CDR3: CASSQAPYNEQFF
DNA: TGCGCCAGCAGCCAGGCCCCCTACAATGAGCAGTTCTTC

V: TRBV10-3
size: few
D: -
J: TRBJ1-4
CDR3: CAISDGGQNEKLFF
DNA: TGTGCCATCAGTGACGGCGGACAGAATGAAAAACTGTTTTTT

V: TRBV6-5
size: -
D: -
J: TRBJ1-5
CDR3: CASRPDRRGPQHF
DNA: TGTGCCAGCAGACCTGACAGGAGAGGGCCCCAGCATTTT

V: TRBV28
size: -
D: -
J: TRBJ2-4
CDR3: CASQGSGGGASIQYF
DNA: TGTGCCAGCCAAGGGAGCGGAGGGGGCGCGAGCATTCAGTACTTC

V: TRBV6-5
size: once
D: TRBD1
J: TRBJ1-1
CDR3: CASSYGQASTEAFF
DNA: TGTGCCAGCAGTTACGGACAGGCATCGACTGAAGCTTTCTTT

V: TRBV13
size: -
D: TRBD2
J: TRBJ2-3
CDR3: CASSLASGRGTSTDTQYF
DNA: TGTGCCAGCAGCTTAGCCAGCGGGAGGGGTACTAGCACAGATACGCAGTATTTT

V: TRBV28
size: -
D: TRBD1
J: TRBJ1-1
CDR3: CASSSILDRVKTEAFF
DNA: TGTGCCAGCAGCTCTATTCTGGACAGGGTCAAGACTGAAGCTTTCTTT

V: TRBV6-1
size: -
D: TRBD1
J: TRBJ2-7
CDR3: CASSQVTGTYEQYF
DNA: TGTGCCAGCAGCCAAGTGACAGGGACCTACGAGCAGTACTTC

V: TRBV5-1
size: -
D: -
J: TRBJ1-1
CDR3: CASSQTSGQNTEAFF
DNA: TGCGCCAGCAGCCAAACCTCGGGCCAGAACACTGAAGCTTTCTTT

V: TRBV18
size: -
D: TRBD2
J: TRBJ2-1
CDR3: CASSRTPPGLLAGLTHNEQFF
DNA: TGTGCCAGCTCACGGACCCCCCCCGGGTTACTAGCGGGATTAACACACAATGAGCAGTTCTTC

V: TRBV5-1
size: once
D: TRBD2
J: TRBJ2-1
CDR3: CASSPAGGLAPPSSYNEQFF
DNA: TGCGCCAGCAGCCCCGCAGGGGGACTAGCTCCACCCAGCTCCTACAATGAGCAGTTCTTC

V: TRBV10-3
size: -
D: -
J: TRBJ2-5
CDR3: CAISEGQGETQYF
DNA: TGTGCCATCAGTGAAGGGCAGGGGGAGACCCAGTACTTC

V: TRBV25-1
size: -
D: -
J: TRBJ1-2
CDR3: CASSALRGYTF
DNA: TGTGCCAGCAGTGCCCTCCGTGGCTACACCTTC

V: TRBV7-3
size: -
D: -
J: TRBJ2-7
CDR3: CASSPSGAGIYEQYF
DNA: TGTGCCAGCAGCCCGTCGGGGGCGGGGATCTACGAGCAGTACTTC

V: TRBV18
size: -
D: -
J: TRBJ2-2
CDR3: CASSPRGTDTGELFF
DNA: TGTGCCAGCTCACCGCGTGGTACGGACACCGGGGAGCTGTTTTTT

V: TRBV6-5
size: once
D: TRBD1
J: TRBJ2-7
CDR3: CATHDRGREQYF
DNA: TGTGCCACACACGACAGGGGTAGAGAGCAGTACTTC